What follows are 26 T cell receptor beta chains derived from one specimen sequenced in a study of blood T cells in healthy people across ages. Primed by a sample-barcoded 5' primer and a J-beta primer mix, a second PCR proceeded for about 6 to 12 cycles. TCRdb fed the 5' RACE reads into MiXCR, producing one record per CDR3 protein. This repertoire shows roughly 900,000 distinct CDR3 sequences, less than 35% found once; its top ten account for around 15%. Sequences were obtained from blood. These receptors came from a woman at least 80 years old in good health.

In DNA, the CDR3 is TGTGCCAGCAGCCAAGACTATTTAATTGATACGCAGTATTTT. As protein: CASSQDYLIDTQYF. This sequence joins TRBV14 and TRBJ2-3; D is unresolved. V lost 0 bases and J lost 6, with 10 bases in between. The germline gives CDR1 SGHDN, CDR2 FVKESK. The CDR3 has 14 residues.

This clonotype was observed a handful of times. This sequence joins TRBV19 and TRBJ1-1; D call uncertain. The CDR3 length is 15 residues. The germline gives CDR1 LNHDA, CDR2 SQIVND (reference sequence). V gave up 1 base and J gave up 2 bases, with 11 bases separating them. This chain's CDR3 is CASSIGVKINTEAFF. CDR3 sequence (DNA): TGTGCCAGTAGTATAGGGGTAAAGATTAACACTGAAGCTTTCTTT.

V usage is TRBV10-3 and J usage is TRBJ2-7, with 15 nucleotides matching TRBD2. V lost 4 bases to trimming and J lost 4 bases; unmatched junction nucleotides: 2. The germline V gene has CDR1 ENHRY and CDR2 SYGVKD. The CDR3 is made up of 15 amino acids. CDR3 nucleotide sequence: TGTGCCATCAGTGGGGGACTAGCGGGGGGATACGAGCAGTACTTC. It specifies CAISGGLAGGYEQYF.

This clonotype appeared many times. This sequence joins TRBV29-1 and TRBJ2-1, with 8 bases lining up with TRBD1. Germline CDR1 is SQVTM and CDR2 is ANQGSEA. The J segment lost 0 bases and the V segment lost 7 bases, leaving 14 bases of the junction unmatched. This CDR3 spans 17 amino acids. The CDR3 is CSAWIRGQGSSYNEQFF. The CDR3 DNA follows: TGCAGCGCCTGGATCAGGGGGCAGGGGAGCTCCTACAATGAGCAGTTCTTC.

This clonotype was observed many times. The V gene is TRBV4-3, the J gene TRBJ1-2; D perhaps matches TRBD1 (5 bases). Germline CDR1 is LGHNA and CDR2 is YSLEER. The CDR3 length is 15 residues. V lost 0 bases and J 3 bases, leaving 11 bases between the germline ends. This CDR3 reads CASSQDGGWDYGYTF. The CDR3 DNA sequence: TGCGCCAGCAGCCAAGATGGGGGGTGGGACTATGGCTACACCTTC.

The chain is built from TRBV7-2 and TRBJ1-3, with 9 bases lining up with TRBD1. CDR3 length: 20 residues. Germline-derived CDR1 and CDR2 are SGHTA and FQGNSA. V was pared by 5 bases and J by 2 bases, with 19 bases of the junction left unmatched. This CDR3 reads CASSLKVDRGTTGPGNTIYF. Here the CDR3 DNA reads TGTGCCAGCAGCCTGAAAGTCGACAGGGGGACAACCGGACCTGGAAACACCATATATTTT.

The V gene is TRBV18, the J gene TRBJ2-2, with D possibly matching TRBD2 (5 bases). Trimming took off 1 base at V and 2 bases at J, with 14 bases between the two ends. The V gene's germline CDR1 is KGHSH and CDR2 LQKENI. The length of the CDR3 is 17 residues. CDR3 sequence: CASSPLGSPGNTGELFF. CDR3 nucleotides: TGTGCCAGCTCACCACTGGGTTCCCCGGGAAACACCGGGGAGCTGTTTTTT.

This clonotype was observed at least ten times. This chain uses TRBV28 with TRBJ2-6; D call uncertain. Germline CDR1 and CDR2: MDHEN and SYDVKM. V was shortened by 8 bases and J by 2 bases, with 4 bases between the two germline ends. The CDR3 loop spans 12 amino acids. The CDR3 loop reads CASGAGANVLTF. The DNA for the CDR3 is TGTGCCAGCGGAGCTGGGGCCAACGTCCTGACTTTC.

This chain connects TRBV11-2 to TRBJ1-2; D not certain. Per the germline V gene, CDR1 is SGHAT and CDR2 is FQNNGV. This CDR3 comprises 13 residues. The ends were cut back, 2 bases at V and 4 bases at J, with 8 bases in the middle. The CDR3 DNA is TGTGCCAGCAGCTTACCAGACCGCTATGGCTACACCTTC. This codes for CASSLPDRYGYTF.

The chain links TRBV7-2 to TRBJ1-1; D ambiguous. With 8 bases removed from V and 4 bases from J, the gap between germline ends came to 20 bases. Germline assignment: CDR1 SGHTA and CDR2 FQGNSA. This CDR3 has 15 amino acids. The DNA of the CDR3 is TGTGCCAGCCTCCCGACGGAAGGGAGGGCCACTGAAGCTTTCTTT. This translates into CASLPTEGRATEAFF.

This clonotype was counted at least ten times. The CDR3 DNA reads TGTGCCACCAGTGATTCAGCGGTCCCCACAGATACGCAGTATTTT. The encoded protein is CATSDSAVPTDTQYF. The rearrangement links TRBV24-1 to TRBJ2-3; a possible D gene is TRBD2 (5 bases). V was shortened by 2 bases and J by 2 bases, with 10 bases between the two germline ends. The CDR3 runs 15 residues. Germline CDR1 and CDR2: KGHDR and SFDVKD.

Comment on this clonotype: It may be a read error: a sequence one base away is much more abundant. This chain uses TRBV20-1 with TRBJ1-2; D remains unclear. CDR3 length: 12 residues. CDR1 DFQATT and CDR2 SNEGSKA come from the germline V gene (reference sequence). The CDR3 nucleotides are TGCAGGGCCTACGACGGGCGCTATGGCTACACCTTC. Protein product: CRAYDGRYGYTF.

This clonotype came up a few times. This chain connects TRBV7-9 to TRBJ1-4; D remains ambiguous. The CDR3 is 14 residues long. V lost 4 bases and J lost 8, with 14 bases in between. Germline V lookup: CDR1 SEHNR, CDR2 FQNEAQ (reference sequence). CDR3 nucleotides: TGTGCCAGCAGCTACGACGGGGTTGGGGAAAAACTGTTTTTT. Amino acid sequence: CASSYDGVGEKLFF.

The chain carries TRBV6-6 and TRBJ2-4, with D perhaps given as TRBD1 or TRBD2 (5 bases each). V was clipped by 4 bases and J by 13 bases, with 20 bases between them. In germline, CDR1 is MNHNY, CDR2 SVGAGI (reference sequence). The CDR3 covers 14 residues. CDR3 in amino acids: CASSCGLSLGEQYF. The CDR3 DNA is TGTGCCAGCAGTTGCGGGTTATCATTAGGGGAGCAGTACTTC.

This clonotype was detected many times. The rearrangement links TRBV20-1 to TRBJ1-2; D not resolved. Trimming took 3 bases from V and 2 from J, leaving 10 bases between them. This CDR3 is 13 amino acids long. Per germline, CDR1 DFQATT and CDR2 SNEGSKA (reference sequence). The CDR3 spells CSASPILNYGYTF. The DNA of the CDR3 is TGCAGTGCTAGTCCCATCCTAAACTATGGCTACACCTTC.

This clonotype was recorded a few times. The chain uses TRBV6-2 or TRBV6-3 and TRBJ1-1; D uncertain. CDR1 MNHEY and CDR2 SVGEGT come from the germline V gene. CDR3 length equals 12 residues. V lost 5 bases and J lost 5, with 9 bases in between. The CDR3 sequence is CASSPLGTEAFF. The CDR3 nucleotides read TGTGCCAGCAGTCCCCTGGGGACTGAAGCTTTCTTT.

The genes are TRBV7-9 and TRBJ1-3; D not certain. With 1 base removed from V and 0 bases from J, the gap between germline ends came to 10 bases. CDR1 and CDR2 from the germline V gene are SEHNR and FQNEAQ (reference sequence). The CDR3 contains 16 residues. The CDR3 DNA reads as TGTGCCAGCAGCTTAGTTGACACAATCTCTGGAAACACCATATATTTT. It encodes CASSLVDTISGNTIYF.

This clonotype was picked up many times. The gene calls are TRBV15 and TRBJ1-2, with 7 bases identical to TRBD1. V trimming: 0 bases; J trimming: 4 bases; junction bases outside the gene matches: 2. This CDR3 is built from 14 residues. Germline V gene data show CDR1 as LNHNV and CDR2 as YYDKDF (reference sequence). The CDR3 loop is CATSRDRGGYGYTF. CDR3 DNA sequence: TGTGCCACCAGCAGAGACAGGGGGGGCTATGGCTACACCTTC.

This clonotype was counted many times. This sequence joins TRBV9 and TRBJ2-5; 10 nucleotides agree with TRBD1. Per germline, CDR1 SGDLS and CDR2 YYNGEE. The junction had 7 bases not matched to a gene; V was cut back by 3 bases and J by 5 bases. CDR3 length: 15 amino acids. CDR3 in DNA: TGTGCCAGCAGCGCCCAGACAGGGGGCGGGGAGACCCAGTACTTC. As protein: CASSAQTGGGETQYF. The full variable domain, with the rest looked up from reference TRBV9 and TRBJ2-5, is DSGVTQTPKHLITATGQRVTLRCSPRSGDLSVYWYQQSLDQGLQFLIQYYNGEERAKGNILERFSAQQFPDLHSELNLSSLELGDSALYFCASSAQTGGGETQYFGPGTRLLVL.

Ten or more counts support this clonotype. V usage is TRBV4-3 and J usage is TRBJ2-5; 7 positions agree with TRBD1. The germline gives CDR1 LGHNA, CDR2 YSLEER. Losses at the gene ends were 3 bases for V and 4 bases for J; bases not matched to a gene: 2. This CDR3 region has 13 residues. The CDR3 nucleotides are TGCGCCAGCAGCCACCGGACAGGAGAGACCCAGTACTTC. Protein product: CASSHRTGETQYF.

This clonotype was picked up many times. The chain couples TRBV27 to TRBJ2-1; a weak D match, TRBD2 (6 bases). Germline V gene sequence: CDR1 MNHEY, CDR2 SMNVEV (reference sequence). There are 14 residues in the CDR3. Trimming took off 4 bases at V and 7 bases at J, with 14 bases between the two ends. CDR3 loop: CASSSYGGVNEQFF. CDR3 nucleotides: TGTGCCAGCAGTTCCTATGGCGGGGTAAATGAGCAGTTCTTC.

In this sample, this clonotype turned up many times. The chain employs TRBV11-2 and TRBJ1-1, with D perhaps TRBD1 (6 bases). Germline V lookup: CDR1 SGHAT, CDR2 FQNNGV. This CDR3 has 14 residues. V lost 4 bases to trimming and J lost 1 base, with 10 bases between them. The CDR3 DNA reads TGTGCCAGCAGCTCCCCGACAGGGAACACTGAAGCTTTCTTT. Its protein product is CASSSPTGNTEAFF.

A word on this clonotype: One junction end disagrees with the germline gene, perhaps due to a read error. The chain has TRBV6-2 or TRBV6-3 and TRBJ2-5, with 8 bases aligning to TRBD2. The CDR3 consists of 15 residues. The germline CDR1 and CDR2 sequences are MNHEY and SVGEGT. CDR3 DNA sequence: TGTGCCAGCAGCTCTGGACTAGCAGGGGAAGAGACCCGGTACTTC. Encoded protein: CASSSGLAGEETRYF.

This clonotype came up many times. The chain recombines TRBV3-1 with TRBJ2-1, with 10 bases identical to TRBD1. The J segment lost 7 bases and the V segment lost 6 bases, leaving 3 bases of the junction unmatched. CDR3 length: 13 amino acids. The germline V gene has CDR1 LGHDT and CDR2 YNNKEL (reference sequence). This CDR3 reads CASRRTGGNEQFF. CDR3 in DNA: TGTGCCAGCAGACGGACAGGGGGGAATGAGCAGTTCTTC.

This clonotype occurred many times. This chain uses TRBV5-1 with TRBJ2-5; 7 bases align to TRBD1. The CDR3 sequence is 15 residues long. From germline, CDR1 is SGHRS and CDR2 YFSETQ. The junction had 7 bases not matched to a gene; V was cut back by 4 bases and J by 1 base. Here the CDR3 reads CASSQLTGPQETQYF. CDR3 sequence (DNA): TGCGCCAGCAGCCAACTGACAGGGCCCCAAGAGACCCAGTACTTC.

As to this clonotype: This could be a read error, since a much larger clone is one nucleotide away. The chain links TRBV7-6 to TRBJ2-5; D perhaps matches TRBD2 (6 bases). This CDR3 is built from 15 residues. Per germline, CDR1 SGHVS and CDR2 FNYEAQ. CDR3 protein: CTSSLGSNSGETQYF. CDR3 nucleotide sequence: TGTACCAGCAGCCTCGGGAGTAACTCCGGTGAGACCCAGTACTTC.